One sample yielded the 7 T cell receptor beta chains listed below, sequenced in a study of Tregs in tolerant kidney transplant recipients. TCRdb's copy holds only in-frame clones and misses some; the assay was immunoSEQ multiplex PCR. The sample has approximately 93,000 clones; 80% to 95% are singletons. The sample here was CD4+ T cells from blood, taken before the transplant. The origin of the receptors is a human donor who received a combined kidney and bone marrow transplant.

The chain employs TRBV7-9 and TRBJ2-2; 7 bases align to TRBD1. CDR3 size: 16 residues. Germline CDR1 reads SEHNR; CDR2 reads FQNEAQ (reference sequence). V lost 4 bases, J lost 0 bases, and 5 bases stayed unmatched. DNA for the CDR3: TGTGCCAGCAGCTCCTGGGACAGATCGAACACCGGGGAGCTGTTTTTT. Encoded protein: CASSSWDRSNTGELFF. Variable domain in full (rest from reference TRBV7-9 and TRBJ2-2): DTGVSQNPRHKITKRGQNVTFRCDPISEHNRLYWYRQTLGQGPEFLTYFQNEAQLEKSRLLSDRFSAERPKGSFSTLEIQRTEQGDSAMYLCASSSWDRSNTGELFFGEGSRLTVL.

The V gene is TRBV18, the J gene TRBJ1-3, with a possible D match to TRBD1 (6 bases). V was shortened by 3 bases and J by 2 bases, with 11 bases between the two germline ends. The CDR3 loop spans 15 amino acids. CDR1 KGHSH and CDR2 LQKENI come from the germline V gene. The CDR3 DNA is TGTGCCAGCTCACCTTTGGACAGAACTGGAAACACCATATATTTT. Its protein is CASSPLDRTGNTIYF.

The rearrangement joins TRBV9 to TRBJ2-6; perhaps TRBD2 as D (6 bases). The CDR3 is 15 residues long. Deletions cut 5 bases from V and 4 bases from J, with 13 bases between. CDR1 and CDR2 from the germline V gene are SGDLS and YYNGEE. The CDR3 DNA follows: TGTGCCAGCAGGGGGGGACGATCCGGGGCCAACGTCCTGACTTTC. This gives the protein CASRGGRSGANVLTF.

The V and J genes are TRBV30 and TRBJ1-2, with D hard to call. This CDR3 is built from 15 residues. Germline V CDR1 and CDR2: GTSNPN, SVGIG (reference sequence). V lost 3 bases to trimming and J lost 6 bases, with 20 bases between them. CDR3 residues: CAWSPEQRVHNGYTF. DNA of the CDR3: TGTGCCTGGAGCCCGGAGCAACGGGTACACAATGGCTACACCTTC.

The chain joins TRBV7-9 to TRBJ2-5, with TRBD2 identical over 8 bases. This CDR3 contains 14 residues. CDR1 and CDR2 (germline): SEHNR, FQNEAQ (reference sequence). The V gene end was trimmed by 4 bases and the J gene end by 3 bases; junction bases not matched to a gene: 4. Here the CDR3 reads CASSSRGGEETQYF. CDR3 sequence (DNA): TGTGCCAGCAGCTCTCGGGGGGGCGAAGAGACCCAGTACTTC. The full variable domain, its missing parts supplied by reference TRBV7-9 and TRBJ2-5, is DTGVSQNPRHKITKRGQNVTFRCDPISEHNRLYWYRQTLGQGPEFLTYFQNEAQLEKSRLLSDRFSAERPKGSFSTLEIQRTEQGDSAMYLCASSSRGGEETQYFGPGTRLLVL.

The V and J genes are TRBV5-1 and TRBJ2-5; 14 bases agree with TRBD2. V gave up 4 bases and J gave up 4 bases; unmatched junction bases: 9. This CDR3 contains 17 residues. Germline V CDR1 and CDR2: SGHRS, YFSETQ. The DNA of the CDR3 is TGCGCCAGCAGCCGAATGACTAGCGGGGGGGCCCCAGAGACCCAGTACTTC. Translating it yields CASSRMTSGGAPETQYF.

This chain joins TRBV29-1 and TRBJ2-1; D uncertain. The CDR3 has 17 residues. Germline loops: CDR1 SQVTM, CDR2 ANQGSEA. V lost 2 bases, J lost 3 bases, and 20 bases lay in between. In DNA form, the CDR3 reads TGCAGCGTTGAACGACCCTTTGAGACATTCCTCTACAATGAGCAGTTCTTC. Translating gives CSVERPFETFLYNEQFF.